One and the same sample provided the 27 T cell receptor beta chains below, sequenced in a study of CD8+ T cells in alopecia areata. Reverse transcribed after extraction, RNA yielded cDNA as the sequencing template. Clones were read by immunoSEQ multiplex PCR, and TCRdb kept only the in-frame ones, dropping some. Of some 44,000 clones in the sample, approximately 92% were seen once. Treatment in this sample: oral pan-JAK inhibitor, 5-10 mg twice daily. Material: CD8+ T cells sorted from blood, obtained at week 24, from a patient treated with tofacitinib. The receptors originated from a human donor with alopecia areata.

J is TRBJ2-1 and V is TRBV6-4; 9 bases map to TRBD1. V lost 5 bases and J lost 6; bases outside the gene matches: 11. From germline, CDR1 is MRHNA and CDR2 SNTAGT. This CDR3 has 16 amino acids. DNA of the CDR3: TGTGCCAGCAGTTTACAGGGGGCTGACACGGGCAATGAGCAGTTCTTC. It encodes CASSLQGADTGNEQFF.

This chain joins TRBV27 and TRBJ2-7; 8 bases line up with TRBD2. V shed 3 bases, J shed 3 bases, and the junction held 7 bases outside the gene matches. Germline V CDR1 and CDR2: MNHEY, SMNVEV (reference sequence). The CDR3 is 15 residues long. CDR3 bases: TGTGCCAGCAGTTTCTCTGCGGGGGGAGTCTACGAGCAGTACTTC. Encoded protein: CASSFSAGGVYEQYF.

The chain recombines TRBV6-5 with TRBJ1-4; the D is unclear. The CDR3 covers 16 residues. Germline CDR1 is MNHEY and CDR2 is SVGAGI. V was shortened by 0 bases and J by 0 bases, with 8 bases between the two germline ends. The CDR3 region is CASSYSSRPTNEKLFF. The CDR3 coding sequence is TGTGCCAGCAGTTACTCGAGTCGACCAACTAATGAAAAACTGTTTTTT.

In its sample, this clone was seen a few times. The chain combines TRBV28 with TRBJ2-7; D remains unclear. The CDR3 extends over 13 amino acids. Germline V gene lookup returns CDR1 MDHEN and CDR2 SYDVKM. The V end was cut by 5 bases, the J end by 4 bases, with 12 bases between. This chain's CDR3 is CASSPQTIYEQYF. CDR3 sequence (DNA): TGTGCCAGCAGTCCGCAGACAATATACGAGCAGTACTTC. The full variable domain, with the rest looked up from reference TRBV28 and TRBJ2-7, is DVKVTQSSRYLVKRTGEKVFLECVQDMDHENMFWYRQDPGLGLRLIYFSYDVKMKEKGDIPEGYSVSREKKERFSLILESASTNQTSMYLCASSPQTIYEQYFGPGTRLTVT.

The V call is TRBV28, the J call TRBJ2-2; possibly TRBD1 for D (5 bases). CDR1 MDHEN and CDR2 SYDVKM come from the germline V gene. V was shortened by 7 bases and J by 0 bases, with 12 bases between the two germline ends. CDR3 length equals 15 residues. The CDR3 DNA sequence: TGTGCCAGCACTTCAGGGTTTACGAACACCGGGGAGCTGTTTTTT. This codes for CASTSGFTNTGELFF.

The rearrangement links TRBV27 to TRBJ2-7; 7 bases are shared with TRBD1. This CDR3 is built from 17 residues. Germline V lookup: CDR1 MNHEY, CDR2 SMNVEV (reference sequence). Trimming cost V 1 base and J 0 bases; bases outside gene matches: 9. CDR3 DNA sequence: TGTGCCAGCAGTTTATTAACGACCACAGGGGACTCCTACGAGCAGTACTTC. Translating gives CASSLLTTTGDSYEQYF.

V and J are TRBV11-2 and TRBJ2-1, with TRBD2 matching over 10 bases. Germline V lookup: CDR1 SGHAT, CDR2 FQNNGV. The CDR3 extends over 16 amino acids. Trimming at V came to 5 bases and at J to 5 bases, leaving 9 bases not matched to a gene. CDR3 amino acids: CASSPRSGGAHNEQFF. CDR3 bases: TGTGCCAGCAGCCCACGGAGCGGGGGGGCCCACAATGAGCAGTTCTTC.

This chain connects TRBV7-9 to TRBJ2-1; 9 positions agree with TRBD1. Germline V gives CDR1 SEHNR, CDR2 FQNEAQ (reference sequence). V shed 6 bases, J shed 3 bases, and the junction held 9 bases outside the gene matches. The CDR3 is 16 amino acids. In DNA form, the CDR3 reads TGTGCCAGCAGGTCCAGGGGGACAGGGCTCTACAATGAGCAGTTCTTC. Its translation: CASRSRGTGLYNEQFF.

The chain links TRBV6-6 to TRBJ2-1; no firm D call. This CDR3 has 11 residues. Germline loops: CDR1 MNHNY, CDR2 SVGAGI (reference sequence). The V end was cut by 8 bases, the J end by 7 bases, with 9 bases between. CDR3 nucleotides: TGTGCCAGCTTTTTTCAAAATGAGCAGTTCTTC. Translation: CASFFQNEQFF.

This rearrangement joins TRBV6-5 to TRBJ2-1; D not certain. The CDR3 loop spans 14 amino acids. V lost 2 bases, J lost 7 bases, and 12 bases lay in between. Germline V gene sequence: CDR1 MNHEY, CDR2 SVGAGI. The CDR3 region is CASSYDSGRNEQFF. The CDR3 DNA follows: TGTGCCAGCAGTTACGACTCCGGGCGGAATGAGCAGTTCTTC.

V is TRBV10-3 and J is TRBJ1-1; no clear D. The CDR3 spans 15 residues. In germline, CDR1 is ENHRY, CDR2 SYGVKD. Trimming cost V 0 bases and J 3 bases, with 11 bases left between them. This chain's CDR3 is CAISESREGYTEAFF. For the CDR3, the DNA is TGTGCCATCAGTGAGTCGAGGGAGGGTTACACTGAAGCTTTCTTT.

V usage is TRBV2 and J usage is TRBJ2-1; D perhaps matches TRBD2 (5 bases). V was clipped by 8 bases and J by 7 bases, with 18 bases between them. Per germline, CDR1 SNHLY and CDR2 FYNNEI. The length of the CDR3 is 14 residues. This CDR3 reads CASRRAGGYNEQFF. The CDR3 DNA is TGTGCCAGCCGGCGGGCTGGAGGCTATAATGAGCAGTTCTTC.

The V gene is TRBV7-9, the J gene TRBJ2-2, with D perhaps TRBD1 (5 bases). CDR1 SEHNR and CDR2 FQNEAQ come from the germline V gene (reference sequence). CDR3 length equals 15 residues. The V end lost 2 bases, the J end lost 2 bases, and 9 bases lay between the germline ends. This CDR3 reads CASSLIGVNTGELFF. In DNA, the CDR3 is TGTGCCAGCAGCTTAATAGGGGTCAACACCGGGGAGCTGTTTTTT.

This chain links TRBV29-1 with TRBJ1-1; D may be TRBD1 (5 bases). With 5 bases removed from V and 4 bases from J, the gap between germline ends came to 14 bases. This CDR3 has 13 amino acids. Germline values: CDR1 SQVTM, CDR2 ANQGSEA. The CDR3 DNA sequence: TGCAGCGTTTGGAAAGGGGACCGCACTGAAGCTTTCTTT. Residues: CSVWKGDRTEAFF.

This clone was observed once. CDR3 in DNA: TGTGCCAGCAGCTTAGGCAGGGGAGAGACCCAGTACTTC. Translated: CASSLGRGETQYF. The V gene is TRBV7-2, the J gene TRBJ2-5, with D perhaps matching TRBD1 (6 bases). The germline gives CDR1 SGHTA, CDR2 FQGNSA. The CDR3 is 13 amino acids. V was shortened by 1 base and J by 4 bases, with 7 bases between the two germline ends.

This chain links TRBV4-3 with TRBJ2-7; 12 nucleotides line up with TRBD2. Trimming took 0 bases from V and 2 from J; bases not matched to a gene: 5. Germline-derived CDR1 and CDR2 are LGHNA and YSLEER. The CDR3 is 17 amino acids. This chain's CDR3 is CASSQDHASGGAYEQYF. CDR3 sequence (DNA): TGCGCCAGCAGCCAAGACCACGCTAGCGGGGGGGCCTACGAGCAGTACTTC.

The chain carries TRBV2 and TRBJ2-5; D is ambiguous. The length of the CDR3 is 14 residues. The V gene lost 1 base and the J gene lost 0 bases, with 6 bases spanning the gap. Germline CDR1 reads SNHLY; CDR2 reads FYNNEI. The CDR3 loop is CASSEVGYQETQYF. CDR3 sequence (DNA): TGTGCCAGCAGTGAAGTGGGGTACCAAGAGACCCAGTACTTC.

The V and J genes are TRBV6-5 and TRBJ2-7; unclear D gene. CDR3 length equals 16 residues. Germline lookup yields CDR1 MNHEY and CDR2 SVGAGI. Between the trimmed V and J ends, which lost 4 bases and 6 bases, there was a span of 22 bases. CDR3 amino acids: CASSWPPGSIGSEQYF. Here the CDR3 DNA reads TGTGCCAGCAGTTGGCCCCCCGGCTCAATTGGATCCGAGCAGTACTTC.

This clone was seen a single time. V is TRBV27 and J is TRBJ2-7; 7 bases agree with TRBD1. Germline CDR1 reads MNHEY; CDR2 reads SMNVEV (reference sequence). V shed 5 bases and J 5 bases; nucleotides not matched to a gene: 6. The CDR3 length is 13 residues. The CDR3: CASSDRDKNEQYF. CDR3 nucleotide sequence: TGTGCCAGCAGTGACAGGGATAAGAACGAGCAGTACTTC.

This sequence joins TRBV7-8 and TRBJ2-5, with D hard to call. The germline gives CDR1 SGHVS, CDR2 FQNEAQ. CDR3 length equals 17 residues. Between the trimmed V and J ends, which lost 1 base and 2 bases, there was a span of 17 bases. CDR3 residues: CASSLVILRLDQETQYF. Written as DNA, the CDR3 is TGTGCCAGCAGCTTAGTAATCCTGAGACTTGATCAAGAGACCCAGTACTTC.

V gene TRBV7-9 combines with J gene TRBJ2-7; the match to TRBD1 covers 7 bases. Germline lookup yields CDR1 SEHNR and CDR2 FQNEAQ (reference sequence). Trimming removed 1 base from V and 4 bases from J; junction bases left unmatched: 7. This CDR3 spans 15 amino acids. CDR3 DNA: TGTGCCAGCAGCTTAGGGCAGGGGGAGAGGTACGAGCAGTACTTC. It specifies CASSLGQGERYEQYF.

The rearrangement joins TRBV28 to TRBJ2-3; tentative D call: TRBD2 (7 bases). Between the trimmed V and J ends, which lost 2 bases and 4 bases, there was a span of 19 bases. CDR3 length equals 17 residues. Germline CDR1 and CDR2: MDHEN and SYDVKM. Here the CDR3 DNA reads TGTGCCAGCAGTTTAAGGGCGGGGGCACTTGGCCCAGATACGCAGTATTTT. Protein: CASSLRAGALGPDTQYF.

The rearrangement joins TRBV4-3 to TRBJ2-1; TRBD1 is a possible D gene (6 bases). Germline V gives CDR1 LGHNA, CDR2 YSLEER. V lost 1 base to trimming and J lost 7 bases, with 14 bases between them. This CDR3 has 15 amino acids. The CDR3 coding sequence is TGCGCCAGCAGCCAAGGGCAGGGGTTGGTGAATGAGCAGTTCTTC. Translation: CASSQGQGLVNEQFF.

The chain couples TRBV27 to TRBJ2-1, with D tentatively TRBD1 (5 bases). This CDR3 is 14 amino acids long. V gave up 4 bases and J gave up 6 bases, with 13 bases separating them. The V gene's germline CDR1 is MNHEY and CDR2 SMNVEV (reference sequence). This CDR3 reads CASSSMVGPNEQFF. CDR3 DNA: TGTGCCAGCAGTTCAATGGTGGGGCCCAATGAGCAGTTCTTC.

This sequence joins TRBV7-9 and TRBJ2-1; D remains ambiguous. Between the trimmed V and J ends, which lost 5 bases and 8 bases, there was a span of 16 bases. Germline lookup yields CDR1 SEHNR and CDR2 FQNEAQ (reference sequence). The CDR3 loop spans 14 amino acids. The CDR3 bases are TGTGCCAGCAGCCAACTCCCGGTGCTAGATGAGCAGTTCTTC. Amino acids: CASSQLPVLDEQFF.

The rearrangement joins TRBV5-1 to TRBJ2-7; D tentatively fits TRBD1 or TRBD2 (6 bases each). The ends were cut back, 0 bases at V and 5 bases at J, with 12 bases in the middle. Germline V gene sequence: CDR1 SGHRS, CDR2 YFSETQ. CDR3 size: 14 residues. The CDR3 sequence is CASSLAGAGHEQYF. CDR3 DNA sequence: TGCGCCAGCAGCTTGGCGGGGGCCGGGCACGAGCAGTACTTC.

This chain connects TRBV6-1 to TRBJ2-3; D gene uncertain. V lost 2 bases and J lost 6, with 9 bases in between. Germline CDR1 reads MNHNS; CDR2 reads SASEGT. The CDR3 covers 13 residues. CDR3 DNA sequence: TGTGCCAGCAGTGAACTCGCCCTGGATACGCAGTATTTT. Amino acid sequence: CASSELALDTQYF.